In this sample, the clone carrying this T cell receptor beta chain turned up many times. The antigen remains unidentified. This specimen comes from a study of Graves' ophthalmopathy and Graves' hyperthyroidism. Study observations and caveats: The study's model predicted ophthalmopathy progression at 70.59% sensitivity and 72% to 85% specificity.

Amplification of TCR beta CDR3 regions used RNA transcripts. The authors performed first-round RT-PCR with HTBI primers and then a second-round multiplex PCR. MiXCR, run by TCRdb on the multiplex PCR reads, gives a single entry per CDR3 protein. The table shows about 410,000 distinct CDR3 sequences, with 18% occurring only once. Certain patients, namely those with other autoimmune diseases, uncontrolled infections, pregnancy or lactation, were excluded. This CDR3 spans 15 amino acids. V lost 6 bases, J lost 2 bases, and 14 bases lay in between. The sequence derives from a woman between 18 and 29 years old with Graves' ophthalmopathy. Material for sequencing was peripheral blood. The rearrangement links TRBV12-3 or TRBV12-4 to TRBJ1-5, with a weak D call TRBD1 (5 bases). The CDR3 sequence is CASSPGGSGNQPQHF. The CDR3 DNA follows: TGTGCCAGCAGCCCGGGGGGTTCGGGCAATCAGCCCCAGCATTTT.